This entry lists 9 T cell receptor beta chains sequenced from one sample in a study of T cells in pancreatic ductal adenocarcinoma. Surgery without prior neoadjuvant therapy was the treatment of the selected pancreatic ductal adenocarcinoma patients. Only in-frame clones appear in the TCRdb table, and some are missing; sequencing was by immunoSEQ multiplex PCR. The top ten clones hold approximately 3.1% of a sample with roughly 100,000 clones, roughly 95% of them seen once. Material: PBMCs. These receptors came from a human donor with pancreatic ductal adenocarcinoma.

This clone showed up just once. This chain uses TRBV4-2 with TRBJ2-7; D not resolved. The CDR3 runs 14 residues. Trimming pared 0 bases from V and 2 bases from J, leaving 8 bases between. The germline gives CDR1 LGHNA, CDR2 YNFKEQ. CDR3: CASSQDLAAYEQYF. The CDR3 bases are TGTGCCAGCAGCCAAGATTTGGCAGCCTACGAGCAGTACTTC.

This sequence joins TRBV7-3 and TRBJ2-3; 8 bases are shared with TRBD2. CDR1 is SGHTA, CDR2 FQGTGA, per germline. This CDR3 is built from 14 residues. V shed 7 bases, J shed 4 bases, and the junction held 7 bases outside the gene matches. As DNA, the CDR3 is TGTGCCAGCAAGAGCGGGAGCGGGGCAGATACGCAGTATTTT. This translates into CASKSGSGADTQYF.

The chain carries TRBV7-2 and TRBJ2-7, with 9 bases that match TRBD1. Trimming removed 0 bases from V and 3 bases from J; junction bases left unmatched: 3. Germline V gene data show CDR1 as SGHTA and CDR2 as FQGNSA. This CDR3 spans 15 amino acids. CDR3 DNA sequence: TGTGCCAGCAGCTTAGCGACAGGGGGTTTCTACGAGCAGTACTTC. Translated: CASSLATGGFYEQYF.

CDR3 coding DNA: TGTGCCAGTAGTATTTTGGGGCCTAGCAATCAGCCCCAGCATTTT. Amino acid sequence: CASSILGPSNQPQHF. The gene calls are TRBV19 and TRBJ1-5; a weak D match, TRBD1 (5 bases). With 3 bases removed from V and 0 bases from J, the gap between germline ends came to 9 bases. Germline V CDR1 and CDR2: LNHDA, SQIVND (reference sequence). The CDR3 consists of 15 residues.

The genes are TRBV15 and TRBJ2-7; D unresolved. Trimming removed 0 bases at V and 3 bases at J, with 9 bases between. CDR1 is LNHNV and CDR2 is YYDKDF in the germline V gene (reference sequence). The CDR3 sequence is 14 residues long. CDR3 loop: CATSRDLTDYEQYF. The CDR3 DNA reads as TGTGCCACCAGCAGAGATCTAACTGACTACGAGCAGTACTTC.

The gene calls are TRBV19 and TRBJ2-7; 8 bases are shared with TRBD1. Looked up from germline, CDR1 is LNHDA and CDR2 is SQIVND (reference sequence). V shed 4 bases, J shed 6 bases, and the junction held 5 bases outside the gene matches. The CDR3 is 13 residues long. CDR3 amino acids: CASSRDRTGEQYF. CDR3 sequence (DNA): TGTGCCAGTAGTAGGGACAGGACGGGCGAGCAGTACTTC.

CDR3 DNA sequence: TGTGCCAGCTGGTTAGCGGGAGTAGGTTACAATGAGCAGTTCTTC. Translating gives CASWLAGVGYNEQFF. This rearrangement joins TRBV7-9 to TRBJ2-1; 9 nucleotides agree with TRBD2. J gave up 4 bases and V 8 bases, and 9 bases lay outside the gene matches. CDR3 length: 15 residues. Germline CDR1 reads SEHNR; CDR2 reads FQNEAQ (reference sequence).

The chain has TRBV27 and TRBJ2-7; 7 bases fit TRBD2. V dropped 2 bases and J dropped 6; count of bases not matched to a gene: 7. Per the germline V gene, CDR1 is MNHEY and CDR2 is SMNVEV (reference sequence). The CDR3 runs to 14 residues. The CDR3, as DNA: TGTGCCAGCAGTTTAGCGGGAGAGGCGGGCGAGCAGTACTTC. This gives the protein CASSLAGEAGEQYF.

This clone was seen just once. The chain joins TRBV30 to TRBJ2-1; 11 positions match TRBD2. The germline CDR1 and CDR2 sequences are GTSNPN and SVGIG (reference sequence). The CDR3 has 15 amino acids. The junction had 3 bases not matched to a gene; V was cut back by 0 bases and J by 5 bases. This chain's CDR3 is CAWSVNSGRDNEQFF. For the CDR3, the DNA is TGTGCCTGGAGTGTCAATAGCGGGAGGGACAATGAGCAGTTCTTC.